The 21 T cell receptor beta chains in this list originate from one sample, sequenced in a study of siplizumab effects on memory and regulatory T cells. Only in-frame clones appear in the TCRdb table, and some are missing; sequencing was by immunoSEQ multiplex PCR. The sample contains fewer than 120,000 clones, approximately 92% of which appear only once. Sequencing input: CD4+ T cells sorted from blood. These receptor sequences come from a human donor in good health.

The chain links TRBV27 to TRBJ2-1, with TRBD2 identical over 8 bases. Germline CDR1 reads MNHEY; CDR2 reads SMNVEV (reference sequence). J lost 8 bases, V lost 4 bases, and 10 bases had no gene match. The length of the CDR3 is 15 residues. Written as DNA, the CDR3 is TGTGCCAGCAGTTCAGCACGACTAGCGAAGCATGAGCAGTTCTTC. Residues: CASSSARLAKHEQFF.

This sequence joins TRBV19 and TRBJ2-1; D ambiguous. This CDR3 spans 15 amino acids. The germline V gene encodes CDR1 LNHDA and CDR2 SQIVND (reference sequence). The germline V and J ends were trimmed by 3 bases and 0 bases, with 9 bases remaining between them. The CDR3 loop reads CASSIRSRSYNEQFF. CDR3 nucleotide sequence: TGTGCCAGTAGTATTAGGTCCCGCTCCTACAATGAGCAGTTCTTC.

Concerning this clone: The sample carries other DNA sequences with the same CDR3. The genes are TRBV5-6 and TRBJ1-3; TRBD1 agrees at 8 bases. This CDR3 spans 14 amino acids. The germline CDR1 and CDR2 sequences are SGHDT and YYEEEE. J was trimmed by 1 base and V by 4 bases; bases with no gene match: 1. CDR3 protein: CASSRQGSGNTIYF. CDR3 nucleotide sequence: TGTGCCAGCAGCAGACAGGGGTCTGGAAACACCATATATTTT.

This clone was seen once. At one end the junction does not follow the germline gene, possibly because of a read error. The chain joins TRBV6-1 to TRBJ2-7; a weak D match, TRBD2 (5 bases). Germline-derived CDR1 and CDR2 are MNHNS and SASEGT. The CDR3 consists of 13 residues. The CDR3 bases are TGTGCCAGCAGTGGAAGCGAGGGTAGTAACCCTAAGTTC. As protein: CASSGSEGSNPKF.

V gene TRBV25-1 combines with J gene TRBJ2-1; unclear D gene. V was trimmed by 2 bases and J by 8 bases, leaving 7 bases between them. Germline CDR1 is MGHDK and CDR2 is SYGVNS. The CDR3 runs to 12 residues. CDR3 bases: TGTGCCAGCAGTGAAAGGGTGGATGAGCAGTTCTTC. Protein sequence: CASSERVDEQFF.

This clone was counted once. The genes are TRBV5-1 and TRBJ2-1; D gene unclear. Germline V gives CDR1 SGHRS, CDR2 YFSETQ. This CDR3 has 16 residues. Trimming took off 2 bases at V and 0 bases at J, with 12 bases between the two ends. The CDR3 DNA reads TGCGCCAGCAGCTTAGGCCCAACGGGCTCCTACAATGAGCAGTTCTTC. Translation: CASSLGPTGSYNEQFF. The full variable domain, completed using reference TRBV5-1 and TRBJ2-1, is KAGVTQTPRYLIKTRGQQVTLSCSPISGHRSVSWYQQTPGQGLQFLFEYFSETQRNKGNFPGRFSGRQFSNSRSEMNVSTLELGDSALYLCASSLGPTGSYNEQFFGPGTRLTVL.

The chain has TRBV6-5 and TRBJ2-7; no firm D call. The CDR3 extends over 11 amino acids. Germline V gene lookup returns CDR1 MNHEY and CDR2 SVGAGI. The V gene lost 5 bases and the J gene lost 7 bases, with 9 bases spanning the gap. The CDR3 DNA reads TGTGCCAGCAGTGCAGCGAAGGAGCAGTACTTC. This gives the protein CASSAAKEQYF.

The rearrangement uses TRBV7-2 and TRBJ2-7; D remains ambiguous. The CDR3 has 11 residues. Germline values: CDR1 SGHTA, CDR2 FQGNSA. Deletions cut 5 bases from V and 4 bases from J, with 6 bases between. CDR3 sequence: CASSPGYEQYF. CDR3 coding DNA: TGTGCCAGCAGCCCCGGATACGAGCAGTACTTC. Complete variable domain (other parts from reference TRBV7-2 and TRBJ2-7): GAGVSQSPSNKVTEKGKDVELRCDPISGHTALYWYRQSLGQGLEFLIYFQGNSAPDKSGLPSDRFSAERTGGSVSTLTIQRTQQEDSAVYLCASSPGYEQYFGPGTRLTVT.

The V and J genes are TRBV5-5 and TRBJ2-2; 8 nucleotides match TRBD2. The CDR3 runs to 15 residues. Losses at the gene ends were 2 bases for V and 5 bases for J; bases not matched to a gene: 5. Germline values: CDR1 SGHKS, CDR2 YYEKEE (reference sequence). The CDR3 loop reads CASSFGGASTGELFF. CDR3 sequence (DNA): TGTGCCAGCAGCTTCGGGGGGGCGAGTACCGGGGAGCTGTTTTTT.

This sequence joins TRBV10-1 and TRBJ2-7; 9 bases fit TRBD2. The length of the CDR3 is 18 residues. The V segment lost 6 bases and the J segment 1 base; nucleotides outside the gene matches: 16. Germline loops: CDR1 WNHNN, CDR2 SYGVQD (reference sequence). CDR3 coding DNA: TGCGCCAGCAGCGAAATCGGTAGCGGGGGTCGCTTATCCTACGAGCAGTACTTC. Translation gives CASSEIGSGGRLSYEQYF.

V is TRBV6-1 and J is TRBJ2-7, with D perhaps being TRBD1 or TRBD2 (5 bases each). CDR1 is MNHNS and CDR2 is SASEGT in the germline V gene. Trimming cost V 7 bases and J 1 base, with 17 bases left between them. This CDR3 is built from 15 residues. The CDR3 DNA reads TGTGCCAGCATTCCAAGGGACGGGAATTCCTACGAGCAGTACTTC. As protein: CASIPRDGNSYEQYF.

This clone was counted once. The chain joins TRBV11-2 to TRBJ2-1; D not resolved. The CDR3 consists of 14 residues. V was trimmed by 5 bases and J by 3 bases, leaving 11 bases between them. Germline CDR1 is SGHAT and CDR2 is FQNNGV. CDR3 region: CASSEFSRYNEQFF. CDR3 in DNA: TGTGCCAGCAGCGAATTCAGTCGCTACAATGAGCAGTTCTTC.

This sequence joins TRBV29-1 and TRBJ1-2; a possible D gene is TRBD1 (6 bases). The length of the CDR3 is 14 residues. CDR1 and CDR2 from the germline V gene are SQVTM and ANQGSEA. The V end lost 0 bases, the J end lost 4 bases, and 12 bases lay between the germline ends. The CDR3 nucleotides are TGCAGCGTTGAAGACCACAGGGCTGGCTATGGCTACACCTTC. Translated: CSVEDHRAGYGYTF.

For the CDR3, the DNA is TGTGCCAGCTCACCAAGGAACGAGGGCGGGGCGAACACCGGGGAGCTGTTTTTT. Its protein product is CASSPRNEGGANTGELFF. The chain links TRBV18 to TRBJ2-2, with D perhaps TRBD2 (6 bases). The CDR3 spans 18 residues. V was trimmed by 2 bases and J by 0 bases, leaving 16 bases between them. Germline assignment: CDR1 KGHSH and CDR2 LQKENI.

The chain combines TRBV10-1 with TRBJ2-1; either TRBD1 or TRBD2 may fit D (6 bases each). In germline, CDR1 is WNHNN, CDR2 SYGVQD (reference sequence). Trimming removed 0 bases from V and 8 bases from J, with 11 bases in between. The CDR3 has 14 residues. CDR3 in DNA: TGCGCCAGCAGTGAGTCCAATAGGGGGGATGAGCAGTTCTTC. Translation gives CASSESNRGDEQFF.

The DNA for the CDR3 is TGTGCCAGCAGTTACTCCGGGACAGGGGGAGGCGGCTACACCTTC. It codes for CASSYSGTGGGGYTF. The rearrangement links TRBV6-5 to TRBJ1-2; 11 bases are a match to TRBD1. V trimming: 0 bases; J trimming: 8 bases; junction bases outside the gene matches: 5. There are 15 residues in the CDR3. Germline-derived CDR1 and CDR2 are MNHEY and SVGAGI.

This clone was counted a single time. J is TRBJ2-3 and V is TRBV5-1; D uncertain. The CDR3 spans 15 residues. CDR1 and CDR2 from the germline V gene are SGHRS and YFSETQ. V was pared by 4 bases and J by 3 bases, with 15 bases between. The CDR3: CASSPNPLGTDTQYF. CDR3 nucleotide sequence: TGCGCCAGCAGCCCAAATCCCCTCGGGACAGATACGCAGTATTTT.

V usage is TRBV27 and J usage is TRBJ2-4; D perhaps matches TRBD1 (6 bases). From germline, CDR1 is MNHEY and CDR2 SMNVEV (reference sequence). With 6 bases removed from V and 2 bases from J, the gap between germline ends came to 17 bases. The CDR3 consists of 16 residues. CDR3: CASRSLSGTTKNIQYF. In nucleotides, the CDR3 is TGTGCCAGCAGGTCACTCTCAGGGACAACCAAAAACATTCAGTACTTC.

This clone was seen just once. V gene TRBV5-1 combines with J gene TRBJ1-1; 9 bases agree with TRBD1. The V gene's germline CDR1 is SGHRS and CDR2 YFSETQ. J lost 6 bases, V lost 4 bases, and 7 bases had no gene match. The CDR3 consists of 14 residues. Written as DNA, the CDR3 is TGCGCCAGCAGCCCGGACAGGGGTAGGGCTGAAGCTTTCTTT. It translates to CASSPDRGRAEAFF.

The V and J genes are TRBV4-1 and TRBJ2-3; D is perhaps TRBD2 (7 bases). The CDR3 runs to 12 residues. Germline V gene data show CDR1 as MGHRA and CDR2 as YSYEKL. V shed 3 bases and J shed 13 bases, with 14 bases lying between them. DNA for the CDR3: TGCGCCAGCAGCCAGAGGGGGGGCCCAAAGTATTTT. Protein: CASSQRGGPKYF.

This clone was seen more than once but under ten times. This chain joins TRBV18 and TRBJ1-1; unclear D gene. Germline values: CDR1 KGHSH, CDR2 LQKENI. This CDR3 is built from 14 residues. With 3 bases removed from V and 1 base from J, the gap between germline ends came to 9 bases. The CDR3 sequence is CASSPTRANTEAFF. CDR3 bases: TGTGCCAGCTCACCGACAAGGGCGAACACTGAAGCTTTCTTT.